This T cell receptor beta chain stems from a study of T cells after posttransplantation cyclophosphamide. General study points: Donor CD8+ memory clones often dominated recipient blood repertoires at later times.

Cyclophosphamide on days +3 and +4 followed busulfan-fludarabine conditioning and a marrow graft. With 6 bases clipped from V and 4 bases from J, the junction kept 10 bases outside the gene matches. CDR3 length: 15 residues. Germline CDR1 MDHEN, CDR2 SYDVKM. Concerning this clone: Its specificity is unknown.

The method was immunoSEQ multiplex PCR; TCRdb's version includes in-frame clones alone and lacks a portion of them. The sample holds around 5,000 clones, over 70% seen once. The sequences come from PBMCs, collected after allogeneic stem cell transplant with posttransplant cyclophosphamide. This receptor was taken from a male patient aged 55-69 years who received an allogeneic stem cell transplant from an unrelated donor, was CMV-positive, and had no GVHD. The graft donor may account for some of the T cells. The gene calls are TRBV28 and TRBJ2-7, with TRBD1 matching 9 bases. Here the CDR3 reads CASRPGTGSVYEQYF. The CDR3 nucleotides read TGTGCCAGCAGGCCTGGGACAGGGAGCGTATACGAGCAGTACTTC. The entire variable domain, with the rest obtained from reference TRBV28 and TRBJ2-7, is as follows: DVKVTQSSRYLVKRTGEKVFLECVQDMDHENMFWYRQDPGLGLRLIYFSYDVKMKEKGDIPEGYSVSREKKERFSLILESASTNQTSMYLCASRPGTGSVYEQYFGPGTRLTVT.